A single T cell receptor beta chain is shown here with its context. Its antigen is as yet unknown. This sample is drawn from a study of blood T cells in healthy people across ages. The study, taken as a whole, reports: Among long-lived donors, naive CD4+ cells were more numerous and diversity higher than in aged donors. Diversity estimates drawn from one million T cells were deemed underestimates. Changes in expanded clonotypes were possibly confounded, as the CMV status of donors was unknown.

A sample-barcoded 5' primer and a J-beta primer mix were used in a second PCR of about 7 to 11 cycles. Tagging of each cDNA molecule was performed by a template-switch adaptor with 12 random nucleotides. TCRdb reprocessed the 5' RACE reads via MiXCR and lists one record per CDR3 protein. The sample lists approximately 1.5 million distinct CDR3 sequences, about 31% seen once, with roughly 10% in the top ten. V gave up 1 base and J gave up 13 bases; unmatched junction bases: 13. The CDR3 runs 14 residues. Germline CDR1 and CDR2: DFQATT and SNEGSKA (reference sequence). The origin of this receptor is a woman aged 30 to 39 in good health. The sample was blood. The gene calls are TRBV20-1 and TRBJ2-4; 7 bases agree with TRBD1. CDR3 DNA sequence: TGCAGTGCTAGAGGACAGGGTGACTTATCCGGGCAGTACTTC. Its protein is CSARGQGDLSGQYF.